What follows are 14 T cell receptor beta chains derived from one specimen sequenced in a study of T-cell memory formation after mild COVID-19. MiXCR, applied by TCRdb to the 5' RACE reads, yields one record per CDR3 protein. The sample gives fewer than 350,000 distinct CDR3 sequences, approximately 15% of which show up once; approximately 20% is in the top ten. Sequenced sample: PBMCs or a T cell subset sorted from them (not recorded which). The receptors derive from a young man who had mild COVID-19 (a few samples of this study predate the infection). Cell type and time point are not known.

This clonotype was counted between two and nine times. The chain uses TRBV4-2 and TRBJ2-5, with 8 bases fitting TRBD2. In germline, CDR1 is LGHNA, CDR2 YNFKEQ. Trimming cost V 4 bases and J 3 bases; bases outside gene matches: 13. The CDR3 has 17 amino acids. The CDR3 spells CASSPPVVAGKKETQYF. In DNA, the CDR3 is TGTGCCAGCAGCCCGCCCGTTGTAGCGGGGAAAAAAGAGACCCAGTACTTC.

This chain links TRBV7-9 with TRBJ1-5; no definite D call. The CDR3 length is 12 residues. CDR1 SEHNR and CDR2 FQNEAQ come from the germline V gene (reference sequence). Trimming stripped 5 bases from V and 4 bases from J, with 6 bases between. The CDR3, as DNA: TGTGCCAGCAGCGTCACAAATCAGCCCCAGCATTTT. Translating it yields CASSVTNQPQHF.

The rearrangement links TRBV19 to TRBJ1-5, with D unclear. The CDR3 is made up of 14 amino acids. CDR1 is LNHDA, CDR2 SQIVND, per germline (reference sequence). Trimming removed 5 bases from V and 6 bases from J, with 14 bases in between. Here the CDR3 reads CASSPAARFQPQHF. The CDR3 region has the DNA TGTGCCAGTAGTCCAGCGGCCAGGTTTCAGCCCCAGCATTTT.

CDR3 nucleotides: TGCAGTGCTGGAACAGCGGGGGGGCCGCTGGAGACCCAGTACTTC. This gives the protein CSAGTAGGPLETQYF. The chain recombines TRBV20-1 with TRBJ2-5, with TRBD2 matching over 10 bases. Looked up from germline, CDR1 is DFQATT and CDR2 is SNEGSKA (reference sequence). The ends lost 5 bases at V and 5 bases at J; junction bases unmatched: 11. The length of the CDR3 is 15 residues.

This clonotype was recorded many times. The V and J genes are TRBV7-2 and TRBJ2-1; 7 bases map to TRBD2. V shed 1 base and J 6 bases; nucleotides not matched to a gene: 0. Germline CDR1 is SGHTA and CDR2 is FQGNSA. The CDR3 consists of 13 residues. CDR3 bases: TGTGCCAGCAGCTTAGGGACTAGCAATGAGCAGTTCTTC. This encodes CASSLGTSNEQFF.

This clonotype was observed a handful of times. CDR3 loop: CASSYQGSSYNEQFF. CDR3 DNA: TGTGCCAGCAGTTACCAGGGGAGCTCCTACAATGAGCAGTTCTTC. The chain joins TRBV6-2 or TRBV6-3 to TRBJ2-1; a weak D match, TRBD1 (6 bases). Trimming removed 2 bases from V and 0 bases from J, with 8 bases in between. Per the germline V gene, CDR1 is MNHEY and CDR2 is SVGEGT. This CDR3 comprises 15 residues.

The chain uses TRBV6-1 and TRBJ1-6; 8 bases are a match to TRBD1. Germline V gene data show CDR1 as MNHNS and CDR2 as SASEGT. The CDR3 length is 15 residues. J lost 7 bases, V lost 6 bases, and 8 bases had no gene match. For the CDR3, the DNA is TGTGCCAGCAGGGTAGAACAGGGGGAGAATTCACCCCTCCACTTT. Protein: CASRVEQGENSPLHF.

V and J are TRBV29-1 and TRBJ1-6; D gene unclear. The CDR3 is made up of 13 amino acids. V lost 5 bases and J 8 bases, leaving 13 bases between the germline ends. The germline V gene encodes CDR1 SQVTM and CDR2 ANQGSEA. CDR3 bases: TGCAGCGTTAAAATTACGGGTGATTCACCCCTCCACTTT. Residues: CSVKITGDSPLHF. Full variable domain (outside the CDR3, taken from reference TRBV29-1 and TRBJ1-6): SAVISQKPSRDICQRGTSLTIQCQVDSQVTMMFWYRQQPGQSLTLIATANQGSEATYESGFVIDKFPISRPNLTFSTLTVSNMSPEDSSIYLCSVKITGDSPLHFGNGTRLTVT.

This clonotype was recorded a few times. The chain carries TRBV21-1 and TRBJ1-5; the DNA was not used to check the table's D call, TRBD1. TRBV21-1 corresponds to a pseudogene. The CDR3 runs 19 residues. CDR3 in DNA: TGTGCCAGCAGCAAAGTCGGATCGGGGCAGGGGGTTAGCAATCAGCCCCAGCATTTT. Amino acids: CASSKVGSGQGVSNQPQHF.

The chain is built from TRBV20-1 and TRBJ2-5, with D possibly matching TRBD2 (5 bases). The CDR3 covers 13 residues. The germline V and J ends were trimmed by 3 bases and 7 bases, with 15 bases remaining between them. Per germline, CDR1 DFQATT and CDR2 SNEGSKA (reference sequence). The CDR3 DNA reads as TGCAGTGCTAGGGGCCCTGGTGGAGGGACCCAGTACTTC. Encoded protein: CSARGPGGGTQYF.

The chain is built from TRBV6-5 and TRBJ2-1, with D maybe TRBD1 (6 bases). V was clipped by 6 bases and J by 8 bases, with 14 bases between them. Germline assignment: CDR1 MNHEY and CDR2 SVGAGI. CDR3 length: 13 residues. The CDR3: CASRRQVQDEQFF. The CDR3 bases are TGTGCCAGCAGGCGACAGGTCCAGGATGAGCAGTTCTTC.

This clonotype was seen only a few times. J is TRBJ1-1 and V is TRBV28; 8 bases are shared with TRBD1. CDR1 MDHEN and CDR2 SYDVKM come from the germline V gene. The junction had 4 bases not matched to a gene; V was cut back by 3 bases and J by 10 bases. This CDR3 contains 12 residues. Written as DNA, the CDR3 is TGTGCCAGCAGTTTTTCGGACAGGGTAGCTTTCTTT. As protein: CASSFSDRVAFF.

The V gene is TRBV18, the J gene TRBJ1-1, with D hard to call. This CDR3 is 13 amino acids long. Germline CDR1 KGHSH, CDR2 LQKENI. Deletions cut 3 bases from V and 1 base from J, with 6 bases between. CDR3 residues: CASSPAGNTEAFF. The CDR3, as DNA: TGTGCCAGCTCACCCGCAGGGAACACTGAAGCTTTCTTT. The whole variable domain, remainder taken from reference TRBV18 and TRBJ1-1, is NAGVMQNPRHLVRRRGQEARLRCSPMKGHSHVYWYRQLPEEGLKFMVYLQKENIIDESGMPKERFSAEFPKEGPSILRIQQVVRGDSAAYFCASSPAGNTEAFFGQGTRLTVV.

A few counts support this clonotype. One end of the junction is discordant with germline, which a read error may explain. V and J are TRBV7-7 and TRBJ2-2; 11 nucleotides match TRBD1. Germline loops: CDR1 SSHAT, CDR2 FNYEAQ (reference sequence). This CDR3 contains 14 residues. The CDR3 coding sequence is TGTGCTAGCAGCCGGGACAGGGGGTATGGGGAGCTGTTTTTT. Encoded protein: CASSRDRGYGELFF.